Listed here is a single T cell receptor beta chain. In the source study's methods: Amplification with reference gene primers provided the estimates of nucleated cell counts. The assay was immunoSEQ multiplex PCR, and TCRdb's table has in-frame clones only and misses some. V and J calls plus clone size are reproduced from that table; the DNA served to infer D and trimming. The data show about 150,000 clones, with 70% to 90% seen just once and 3% to 4% held by the top ten. The entry originates in a study of blood T cell repertoires in COVID-19. Study overall: Spain, Italy and the United States supplied samples that represented acute and convalescent COVID-19. Sources were T cells, B-cell-depleted T cells, or PBMCs; the material itself was cDNA or gDNA.

The CDR3 covers 14 residues. J was trimmed by 2 bases and V by 6 bases; bases with no gene match: 6. Germline assignment: CDR1 MDHEN and CDR2 SYDVKM. The genes are TRBV28 and TRBJ2-7; the match to TRBD2 covers 8 bases. The TCR originated in a man between 70 and 80 years old with acute or convalescent COVID-19. Sequenced input: peripheral blood. CDR3 DNA: TGTGCCAGCAGACCGAGCGGGGGCCCCTACGAGCAGTACTTC. This encodes CASRPSGGPYEQYF.